The rows below give T cell receptor beta chains drawn from one sample of a study of OX40 agonist ivuxolimab in advanced cancers. Sequenced by immunoSEQ multiplex PCR; TCRdb stores in-frame clones only, minus some. The repertoire holds about 60,000 clones, with about nine tenths as singletons. Sample: CD4+ or CD8+ T cells sorted from blood, taken in a trial of the OX40 agonist ivuxolimab. These receptor sequences come from an adult with an advanced solid tumor such as melanoma, head and neck, liver or kidney cancer. The CDR3 runs from the conserved cysteine through the conserved F or W. The D gene is left open where the match is weak. Size is stated for part of the rows, as once, few or many counts, or as a class when the clone is expanded.

v_call,j_call,clone_size,d_call,cdr3_aa,cdr3_nt
TRBV5-1,TRBJ1-4,-,-,CASNEGGIEEKLFF,TGCGCCAGCAATGAGGGGGGTATTGAGGAAAAACTGTTTTTT
TRBV19,TRBJ1-5,-,TRBD1,CASSQGASNQPQHF,TGTGCCAGTAGTCAGGGGGCTAGCAATCAGCCCCAGCATTTT
TRBV10-1,TRBJ2-1,-,-,CASSEGGPDNEQFF,TGCGCCAGCAGTGAGGGGGGCCCAGACAATGAGCAGTTCTTC
TRBV2,TRBJ2-1,-,-,CASRLGRNNEQFF,TGTGCCAGCAGACTCGGAAGAAACAATGAGCAGTTCTTC
TRBV6-5,TRBJ2-6,-,-,CASSYFPTPGANVLTF,TGTGCCAGCAGTTACTTCCCTACACCTGGGGCCAACGTCCTGACTTTC
TRBV4-1,TRBJ2-1,-,TRBD2,CASSQEVAGGSYNEQFF,TGCGCCAGCAGCCAAGAGGTAGCGGGAGGTTCCTACAATGAGCAGTTCTTC
TRBV27,TRBJ1-5,-,-,CASSPLQGSNQPQHF,TGTGCCAGCAGCCCCCTACAGGGTAGCAATCAGCCCCAGCATTTT
TRBV7-8,TRBJ2-1,-,-,CASLGTANNEQFF,TGTGCCAGTCTCGGGACGGCGAACAATGAGCAGTTCTTC
TRBV19,TRBJ1-2,-,TRBD1,CASREQGGNYGYTF,TGTGCCAGCCGAGAACAGGGGGGCAACTATGGCTACACCTTC
TRBV5-5,TRBJ1-1,-,-,CASSQGGTEAFF,TGTGCCAGCAGCCAGGGTGGTACTGAAGCTTTCTTT
TRBV9,TRBJ2-5,-,-,CASTPEYF,TGTGCCAGCACGCCCGAGTACTTC
TRBV5-5,TRBJ2-2,-,-,CASSFGGNTGELFF,TGTGCCAGCAGCTTCGGGGGGAACACCGGGGAGCTGTTTTTT
TRBV30,TRBJ2-3,-,-,CAWTKGGFADTQYF,TGTGCCTGGACCAAGGGGGGGTTTGCAGATACGCAGTATTTT
TRBV30,TRBJ2-3,-,-,CAWTRDISDTQYF,TGTGCCTGGACCCGGGACATATCAGATACGCAGTATTTT
TRBV19,TRBJ1-4,-,-,CASSPLSSTRYEKLFF,TGTGCCAGTAGCCCTCTATCATCCACCAGATATGAAAAACTGTTTTTT
TRBV7-2,TRBJ2-2,-,-,CASSATRVGELFF,TGTGCCAGCAGCGCGACAAGGGTCGGGGAGCTGTTTTTT
TRBV5-1,TRBJ2-7,once,TRBD1,CASSVRQGNSYEQYF,TGCGCCAGCAGCGTTCGACAGGGTAACTCCTACGAGCAGTACTTC
TRBV5-1,TRBJ2-1,-,-,CASSRLDTHSSYNEQFF,TGCGCCAGCAGCCGACTAGATACACACAGCTCCTACAATGAGCAGTTCTTC
TRBV2,TRBJ2-3,-,-,CASSPRTGIGTDTQYF,TGTGCCAGCAGTCCCCGGACCGGGATAGGCACAGATACGCAGTATTTT
TRBV18,TRBJ2-7,-,TRBD2,CASSGSGRGAYEQYF,TGTGCCAGCTCAGGAAGCGGGAGGGGCGCCTACGAGCAGTACTTC
TRBV11-2,TRBJ2-2,-,TRBD2,CASSPGLANGELFF,TGTGCCAGCAGCCCTGGACTAGCAAACGGGGAGCTGTTTTTT
TRBV6-5,TRBJ1-1,-,-,CASSLGGGEAFF,TGTGCCAGCAGTTTGGGGGGTGGTGAAGCTTTCTTT
TRBV11-3,TRBJ2-4,-,-,CASSLEDGNIQYF,TGTGCCAGCAGCTTAGAGGATGGAAACATTCAGTACTTC
TRBV5-1,TRBJ2-7,-,TRBD1,CASSHRGYEQYF,TGCGCCAGCAGCCACAGGGGATACGAGCAGTACTTC
TRBV19,TRBJ2-1,once,-,CASSQNPGIEQFF,TGTGCCAGTAGTCAAAACCCAGGGATTGAGCAGTTCTTC
TRBV4-3,TRBJ1-1,-,-,CASSQYLATPSAFF,TGCGCCAGCAGCCAATATTTAGCGACTCCGTCAGCTTTCTTT
TRBV5-5,TRBJ1-1,few,-,CASSLAWNTEAFF,TGTGCCAGCAGCTTGGCATGGAACACTGAAGCTTTCTTT
TRBV19,TRBJ2-7,-,-,CASSIVYGSSYEQYF,TGTGCCAGTAGTATAGTGTACGGCAGCTCCTACGAGCAGTACTTC
TRBV7-8,TRBJ2-5,-,-,CASSLESETQYF,TGTGCCAGCAGCTTAGAATCGGAGACCCAGTACTTC
TRBV6-4,TRBJ2-1,-,TRBD2,CASSPGSSGIDEQFF,TGTGCCAGCAGTCCCGGGTCTAGCGGGATCGATGAGCAGTTCTTC
TRBV7-2,TRBJ2-2,once,-,CASSLVLGTGELFF,TGTGCCAGCAGCTTAGTACTAGGTACCGGGGAGCTGTTTTTT
TRBV28,TRBJ1-4,-,-,CASSLAGVTNEKLFF,TGTGCCAGCAGTTTAGCAGGGGTGACTAATGAAAAACTGTTTTTT
TRBV28,TRBJ2-3,-,TRBD1,CASRSQGASPADTQYF,TGTGCCAGCAGATCACAGGGGGCTAGCCCAGCCGATACGCAGTATTTT
TRBV6-1,TRBJ1-1,-,-,CASGWTDTEAFF,TGTGCCAGCGGCTGGACCGACACTGAAGCTTTCTTT
TRBV11-2,TRBJ2-3,-,-,CASSFLGFADTQYF,TGTGCCAGCAGCTTCCTCGGGTTTGCAGATACGCAGTATTTT
TRBV7-9,TRBJ2-1,-,-,CASSSPRGQNEQFF,TGTGCCAGCAGCTCCCCCCGGGGGCAAAATGAGCAGTTCTTC
TRBV5-1,TRBJ2-3,-,TRBD1,CASSPGQVTDTQYF,TGCGCCAGCAGCCCTGGACAGGTCACAGATACGCAGTATTTT
TRBV4-3,TRBJ2-7,-,-,CASSQDIAAYEQYF,TGCGCCAGCAGCCAAGATATAGCGGCCTACGAGCAGTACTTC
TRBV4-3,TRBJ2-7,-,-,CASSQEFTAIRDEQYF,TGCGCCAGCAGCCAAGAATTTACAGCCATCCGAGACGAGCAGTACTTC
TRBV5-1,TRBJ1-2,once,-,CASSLTRTANYGYTF,TGCGCCAGCAGCCTGACACGGACAGCTAATTATGGCTACACCTTC
TRBV5-4,TRBJ2-7,-,TRBD1,CASSTWDREYEQYF,TGTGCCAGCAGCACGTGGGACAGGGAATACGAGCAGTACTTC
TRBV4-1,TRBJ2-3,-,-,CASSRRDGSTDTQYF,TGCGCCAGCAGCCGAAGGGACGGAAGCACAGATACGCAGTATTTT
TRBV18,TRBJ2-7,once,-,CASSPENRVWEQYF,TGTGCCAGCTCGCCAGAAAACAGGGTCTGGGAGCAGTACTTC
TRBV29-1,TRBJ1-5,-,-,CSVAQESNQPQHF,TGCAGCGTCGCACAGGAGAGCAATCAGCCCCAGCATTTT